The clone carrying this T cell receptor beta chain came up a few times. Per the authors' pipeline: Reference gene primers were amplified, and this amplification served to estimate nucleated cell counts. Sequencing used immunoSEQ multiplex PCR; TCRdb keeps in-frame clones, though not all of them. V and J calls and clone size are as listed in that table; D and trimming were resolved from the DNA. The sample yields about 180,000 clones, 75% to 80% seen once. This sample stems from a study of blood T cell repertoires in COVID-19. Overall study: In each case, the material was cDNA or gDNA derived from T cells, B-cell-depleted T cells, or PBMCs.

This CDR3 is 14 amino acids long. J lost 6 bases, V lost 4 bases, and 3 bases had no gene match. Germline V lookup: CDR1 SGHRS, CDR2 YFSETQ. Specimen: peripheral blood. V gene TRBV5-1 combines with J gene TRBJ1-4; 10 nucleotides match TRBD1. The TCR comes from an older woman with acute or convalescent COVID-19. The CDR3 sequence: CASSTGTGDEKLFF. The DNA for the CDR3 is TGCGCCAGCAGCACCGGGACAGGGGATGAAAAACTGTTTTTT.